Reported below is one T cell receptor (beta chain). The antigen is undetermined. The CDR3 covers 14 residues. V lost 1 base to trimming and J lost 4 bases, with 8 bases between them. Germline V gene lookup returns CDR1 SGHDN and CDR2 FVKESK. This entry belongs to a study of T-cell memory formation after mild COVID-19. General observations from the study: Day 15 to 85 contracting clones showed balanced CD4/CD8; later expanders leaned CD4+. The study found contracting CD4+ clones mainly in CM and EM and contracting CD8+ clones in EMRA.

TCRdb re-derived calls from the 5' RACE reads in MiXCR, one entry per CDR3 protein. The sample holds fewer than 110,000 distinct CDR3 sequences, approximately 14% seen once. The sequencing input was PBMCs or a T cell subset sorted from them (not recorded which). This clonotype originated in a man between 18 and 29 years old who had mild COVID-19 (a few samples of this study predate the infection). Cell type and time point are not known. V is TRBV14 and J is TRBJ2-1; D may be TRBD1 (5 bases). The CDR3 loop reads CASSQANRYNEQFF. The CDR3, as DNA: TGTGCCAGCAGCCAAGCCAACAGGTACAATGAGCAGTTCTTC.